This TCR beta chain derives from a study of OX40 agonist ivuxolimab in advanced cancers. Study background: Three patients, one with hepatocellular carcinoma and two with cutaneous melanoma, achieved partial responses.

The CDR3 is 13 amino acids. V was trimmed by 3 bases and J by 7 bases, leaving 13 bases between them. Germline CDR1 reads MDHEN; CDR2 reads SYDVKM. Some clones are missing from TCRdb's copy, which holds only in-frame ones; the method was immunoSEQ multiplex PCR. This table has about 77,000 clones, 80% to 90% appearing once. The receptor was isolated from an adult with an advanced solid tumor such as melanoma, head and neck, liver or kidney cancer. The chain links TRBV28 to TRBJ2-7; D unclear. The material was CD4+ or CD8+ T cells sorted from blood, obtained in a trial of the OX40 agonist ivuxolimab. As DNA, the CDR3 is TGTGCCAGCAGTTTGGAATATTTGAGGGAGCAGTACTTC. Its translation: CASSLEYLREQYF. Full variable domain (remainder filled in from reference TRBV28 and TRBJ2-7): DVKVTQSSRYLVKRTGEKVFLECVQDMDHENMFWYRQDPGLGLRLIYFSYDVKMKEKGDIPEGYSVSREKKERFSLILESASTNQTSMYLCASSLEYLREQYFGPGTRLTVT.